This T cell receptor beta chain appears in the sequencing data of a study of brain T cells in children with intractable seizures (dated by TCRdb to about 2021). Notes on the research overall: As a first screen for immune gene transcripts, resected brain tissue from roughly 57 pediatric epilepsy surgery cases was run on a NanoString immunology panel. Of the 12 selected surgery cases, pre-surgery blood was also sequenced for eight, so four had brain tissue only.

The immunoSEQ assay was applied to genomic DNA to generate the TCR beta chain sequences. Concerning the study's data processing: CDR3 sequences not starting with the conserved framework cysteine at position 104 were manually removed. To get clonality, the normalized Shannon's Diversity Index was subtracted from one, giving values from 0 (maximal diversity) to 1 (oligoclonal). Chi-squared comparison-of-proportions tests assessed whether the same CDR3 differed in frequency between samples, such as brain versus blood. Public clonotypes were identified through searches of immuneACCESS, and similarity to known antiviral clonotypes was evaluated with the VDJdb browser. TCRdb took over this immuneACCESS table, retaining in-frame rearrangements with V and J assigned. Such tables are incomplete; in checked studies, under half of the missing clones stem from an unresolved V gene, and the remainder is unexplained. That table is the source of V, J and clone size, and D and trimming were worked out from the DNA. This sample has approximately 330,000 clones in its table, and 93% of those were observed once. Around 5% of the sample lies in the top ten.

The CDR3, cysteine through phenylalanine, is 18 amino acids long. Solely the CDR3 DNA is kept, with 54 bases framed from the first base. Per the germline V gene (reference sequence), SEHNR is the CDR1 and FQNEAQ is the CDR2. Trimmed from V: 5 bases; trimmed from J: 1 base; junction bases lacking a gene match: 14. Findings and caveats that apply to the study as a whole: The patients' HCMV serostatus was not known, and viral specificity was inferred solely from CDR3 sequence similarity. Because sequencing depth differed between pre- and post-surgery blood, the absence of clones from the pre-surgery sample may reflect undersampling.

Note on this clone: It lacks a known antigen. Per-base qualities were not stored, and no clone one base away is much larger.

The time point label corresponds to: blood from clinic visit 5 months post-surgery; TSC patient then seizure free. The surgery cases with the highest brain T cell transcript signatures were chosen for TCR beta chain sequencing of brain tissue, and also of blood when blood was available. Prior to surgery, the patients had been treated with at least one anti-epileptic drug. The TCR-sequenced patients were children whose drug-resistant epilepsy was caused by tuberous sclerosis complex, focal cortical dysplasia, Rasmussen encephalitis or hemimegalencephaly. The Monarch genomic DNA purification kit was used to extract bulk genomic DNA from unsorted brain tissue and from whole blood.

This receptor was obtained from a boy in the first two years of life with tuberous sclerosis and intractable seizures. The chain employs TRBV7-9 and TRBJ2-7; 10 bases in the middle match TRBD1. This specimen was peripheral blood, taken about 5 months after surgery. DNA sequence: TGTGCCAGCAGCCCACCCAGACAGGGGGCTAGTATGTCCTACGAGCAGTACTTC. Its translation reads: CASSPPRQGASMSYEQYF.